This is a list of T cell receptor beta chains from one sample in a study of early T cells in non-severe SARS-CoV-2 infection. Using its own MiXCR run on the 5' RACE reads, TCRdb lists one record per CDR3 protein. The sample records tens of thousands of distinct CDR3 sequences, almost 5.5% being singletons. Material: whole blood, obtained at baseline. The receptors stem from an adult who was a healthcare worker with PCR-confirmed SARS-CoV-2 infection or an uninfected control (not recorded which). CDR3s include the opening cysteine and the closing phenylalanine or tryptophan. D genes are given only for firm matches. Rows give clone size only sometimes, using once, few, many, or a class for an expanded clone.

d_gene	v_gene	abundance	len	j_gene	CDR3nt	CDR3aa
.	TRBV15	many	13	TRBJ2-1	TGTGCCACCAGCAGGCCTCCGGTTGGTGAGCAGTTCTTC	CATSRPPVGEQFF
TRBD2	TRBV28	many	15	TRBJ2-7	TGTGCCAGCAGTGCGCTGGCTAGCGGGGGCTACGAGCAGTACTTC	CASSALASGGYEQYF
.	TRBV7-6	many	16	TRBJ2-1	TGTGCCAGCAGCTTAGTGACAGGCTTGGGGGACAATGAGCAGTTCTTC	CASSLVTGLGDNEQFF
.	TRBV5-1	few	17	TRBJ1-4	TGCGCCAGCAGCTTGGCGGTTGCTGGGGGGTCTAATGAAAAACTGTTTTTT	CASSLAVAGGSNEKLFF
TRBD1	TRBV29-1	.	13	TRBJ2-7	TGCAGCGTTCGTAGAGGGGGCGGCTACGAGCAGTACTTC	CSVRRGGGYEQYF
TRBD2	TRBV29-1	many	14	TRBJ2-7	TGCAGCGTAGTCGGGGGGGCTAATTTCTACGAGCAGTACTTC	CSVVGGANFYEQYF
.	TRBV11-2	many	13	TRBJ2-3	TGTGCCAGCAGCCACCCTAACTCGGATACGCAGTATTTT	CASSHPNSDTQYF
.	TRBV6-1	many	18	TRBJ2-6	TGTGCCAGCAGTGAAAGATCCCAGGGAAACTCTGGGGCCAACGTCCTGACTTTC	CASSERSQGNSGANVLTF
TRBD2	TRBV14	few	16	TRBJ2-7	TGTGCCAGCAGCCAAGTTTTAGCGGGAGGGTTCTACGAGCAGTACTTC	CASSQVLAGGFYEQYF
.	TRBV5-6	.	11	TRBJ2-1	TGTGCCAGCAGCCTTACCAATGAGCAGTTCTTC	CASSLTNEQFF
.	TRBV20-1	medium-sized	14	TRBJ2-2	TGCAGTGCTAGTACGGGGCGGAACACCGGGGAGCTGTTTTTT	CSASTGRNTGELFF
TRBD1	TRBV2	few	14	TRBJ2-7	TGTGCCAGCAGTGGACAGGGGGTGAGCAACGAGCAGTACTTC	CASSGQGVSNEQYF
.	TRBV5-6	many	12	TRBJ2-3	TGTGCCAGCAGCTTGCGCCCAGATACGCAGTATTTT	CASSLRPDTQYF
.	TRBV7-9	.	17	TRBJ2-2	TGTGCCAGCAGCTTAGTGGTGGGAAGCCAGAACACCGGGGAGCTGTTTTTT	CASSLVVGSQNTGELFF
.	TRBV12-3/TRBV12-4	.	14	TRBJ1-6	TGTGCCAGCAGTTCCCCCGGGGGTAATTCACCCCTCCACTTT	CASSSPGGNSPLHF
TRBD1	TRBV20-1	many	15	TRBJ1-2	TGCAGTGCTCCCGAGGGGGGACAGACTAACTATGGCTACACCTTC	CSAPEGGQTNYGYTF
.	TRBV5-8	many	14	TRBJ1-5	TGTGCCAGCAGCTTTCCTCCGGGCAATCAGCCCCAGCATTTT	CASSFPPGNQPQHF
TRBD1	TRBV29-1	once	17	TRBJ2-1	TGCAGCGTCTGGCCCCCCCTGGGACAGGGGCTCTACAATGAGCAGTTCTTC	CSVWPPLGQGLYNEQFF
.	TRBV5-1	many	15	TRBJ2-1	TGCGCCAGCAGCTTGGAAGTAGGGATGGTCAATGAGCAGTTCTTC	CASSLEVGMVNEQFF
TRBD2	TRBV7-2	few	15	TRBJ2-2	TGTGCCAGCAGCTCGAGCGGGAGGAACACCGGGGAGCTGTTTTTT	CASSSSGRNTGELFF
.	TRBV19	many	13	TRBJ2-3	TGTGCCAGTAGCAGGGGGGGCACAGATACGCAGTATTTT	CASSRGGTDTQYF
TRBD1	TRBV29-1	many	12	TRBJ2-5	TGCAGCCAGATTACAGGGGCGGAGACCCAGTACTTC	CSQITGAETQYF
.	TRBV5-1	.	16	TRBJ2-7	TGCGCCAGCAGTTATGATCTACAGGGTTTATCCTGCGAGCAGTACTTC	CASSYDLQGLSCEQYF
.	TRBV25-1	many	14	TRBJ2-7	TGTGCCAGCAGTGAATCAACGGCAACTTACGAGCAGTACTTC	CASSESTATYEQYF
.	TRBV27	many	15	TRBJ1-4	TGTGCCAGCAGTACCTGGCCGACGGCGGGGGAAAAACTGTTTTTT	CASSTWPTAGEKLFF
TRBD2	TRBV24-1	few	16	TRBJ2-1	TGTGCCACCAGTGATGATCTAGCGGGAGTGTACAATGAGCAGTTCTTC	CATSDDLAGVYNEQFF
.	TRBV6-5	many	15	TRBJ2-7	TGTGCCAGCAGTCCCTCGGGTCGACTAGTTTACGAGCAGTACTTC	CASSPSGRLVYEQYF
TRBD1	TRBV28	many	15	TRBJ2-5	TGTGCCAGCAGTTTATGGACAGGGGGTCAAGAGACCCAGTACTTC	CASSLWTGGQETQYF
.	TRBV30	many	14	TRBJ1-3	TGTGCCTGGAGTGTCGAACAGAACGGAAACACCATATATTTT	CAWSVEQNGNTIYF
TRBD2	TRBV24-1	many	16	TRBJ2-2	TGTGCCACCAGTGATTTGTCTAGCGGGGACACCGGGGAGCTGTTTTTT	CATSDLSSGDTGELFF
.	TRBV12-3/TRBV12-4	few	12	TRBJ1-2	TGTGCCAGCATGATAGACAGCTATGGCTACACCTTC	CASMIDSYGYTF
TRBD1	TRBV24-1	many	14	TRBJ2-3	TGTGCCACCAGTGATGGGGACAGGCCGTTTGGGGAGTATTTT	CATSDGDRPFGEYF
.	TRBV30	few	14	TRBJ2-3	TGTGCCTGGAGTTTAGACTCCCCCCCAGATACGCAGTATTTT	CAWSLDSPPDTQYF
TRBD2	TRBV6-5	many	16	TRBJ2-3	TGTGCCAGCAGTTCCGAACTAGCGGGAGCGAAAGATACGCAGTATTTT	CASSSELAGAKDTQYF
TRBD2	TRBV27	many	16	TRBJ2-7	TGTGCCAGCAGTGCCGGACTAGCGGGCGTCTCCTACGAGCAGTACTTC	CASSAGLAGVSYEQYF
.	TRBV11-2	many	11	TRBJ2-1	TGTGCCAGCAGCCTTCCATATGAGCAGTTCTTC	CASSLPYEQFF
TRBD1	TRBV5-4	many	13	TRBJ2-2	TGTGCCGCCCGGGACAGGAACACCGGGGAGCTGTTTTTT	CAARDRNTGELFF
.	TRBV18	few	12	TRBJ2-5	TGTGCCAGCTCACCACCGGCGGAGACCCAGTACTTC	CASSPPAETQYF
.	TRBV19	many	18	TRBJ1-5	TGTGCCAGTAGTATAGCCCCTGGGGTATTCGGGAGCAATCAGCCCCAGCATTTT	CASSIAPGVFGSNQPQHF
.	TRBV2	many	14	TRBJ1-5	TGTGCCAGCAGTGGAGGGAGTAGCAATCAGCCCCAGCATTTT	CASSGGSSNQPQHF
.	TRBV28	many	17	TRBJ2-7	TGTGCCAGCACGTCACCATCTCCGACGGGTGCAGGGTACGAGCAGTACTTC	CASTSPSPTGAGYEQYF
TRBD2	TRBV29-1	many	13	TRBJ2-5	TGCAGCGTTGAGGGACTAGGCCAAGAGACCCAGTACTTC	CSVEGLGQETQYF
.	TRBV29-1	many	15	TRBJ2-1	TGCAGCGCCGCCCGAAGTTTTAGCGGATACAATGAGCAGTTCTTC	CSAARSFSGYNEQFF
TRBD2	TRBV28	.	15	TRBJ2-2	TGTGCCAGCGGAGTAGCGGGAGGGGGGACCGGGGAGCTGTTTTTT	CASGVAGGGTGELFF
.	TRBV28	many	16	TRBJ2-1	TGTGCCAGCAGTTTCCTAGCGACAGGGAGGTACAATGAGCAGTTCTTC	CASSFLATGRYNEQFF
TRBD1	TRBV12-3/TRBV12-4	many	14	TRBJ2-5	TGTGCCAGCACCGACAGGGGAACACAAGAGACCCAGTACTTC	CASTDRGTQETQYF